This paragraph covers one TCR beta chain sequence. Its antigen remains undetermined. The sample holds no much larger clone one base away, and base qualities are not on file. The sample is drawn from a study of blood T cells in healthy people across ages (dated by TCRdb to between 2014 and 2017). The study in broad terms: Template switching captured roughly one uniquely barcoded TCR beta cDNA molecule per two T cells in model experiments. The study measured age-related changes in TCR beta repertoire diversity using deep sequencing normalized with unique cDNA molecular identifiers. The donors were split into four age groups: young (average about 15 years), middle-aged (39), aged (roughly 65) and long-lived (roughly 88). To avoid experimental bias, donors of different ages were spread randomly across the sequencing lanes. Using the same blood draw, the study looked at two additional independent replicas of 1 million unique cDNA reads for two donors, one aged 18 to 29 and the other aged 80 or older. Study-wide conclusions, independent of this receptor: Total diversity estimates from one million sequenced T cells were considered lower bounds and underestimates. Observed TCR beta diversity correlated strongly with the percentage of naive T cells measured by flow cytometry. Donor CMV infection status was unknown, potentially confounding age-related changes in expanded clonotypes. Compared with the aged group, the long-lived group had more naive CD4+ T cells, fewer expanded clones and increased TCR diversity, suggesting age selection. Because profiling used bulk unsorted PBMCs, naive and antigen-experienced compartments could not be compared conclusively. As age increased, observed TCR beta diversity per million T cells dropped in a roughly linear way, and a significant reduction was already evident by age about 40.

V is cut by 5 bases and J by 8 bases, and the space between the germline ends is 16 bases. The germline V gene sets CDR1 to SGHVS and CDR2 to FQNEAQ. Taken from cysteine to phenylalanine, the CDR3 has 14 residues. The sequence is cut down to CDR3 DNA, 42 bases in frame from base 1. The roughly 39 donors, aged 6 to 90 years, were systemically healthy Caucasian individuals from Russia. Around 10 milliliters of peripheral blood were collected from each donor into EDTA-treated Vacutainer tubes. PBMCs were isolated by Ficoll-Paque density-gradient centrifugation, with at least 6 million obtained per sample. Trizol reagent was used to extract total RNA from the PBMCs, yielding at least 6 micrograms per sample. For every donor, flow cytometry on a PBMC aliquot measured the percentage of naive CD45RAhigh/CD27high T cells. The library was produced with 5' RACE. The reads were generated on an Illumina HiSeq 2500. A second PCR of about 7 to 12 cycles was run with a J-beta primer mix and a sample-barcoded 5' primer. A unique molecular identifier was introduced onto each TCR beta cDNA molecule by a template-switch 5' adaptor carrying 12 random nucleotides. At least 2.5 million CDR3-containing paired-end reads were obtained from each sample. The Mint cDNA synthesis kit, primed by a TRBC-specific oligonucleotide, was used to synthesize first-strand cDNA from all RNA. After uracil-DNA glycosylase treatment, a first 18-cycle PCR used universal primers M1SS and BC2_uni_R on all cDNA. Processing in the source paper ran as follows. For normalization, 1 million high-quality reads were randomly selected from each sample, with every read carrying a distinct molecular identifier. Instead of being binned into consensus sequences, reads that shared molecular identifiers were thrown out. MiTCR, set to a Q25 quality threshold and the strictest error-elimination algorithm, was used for CDR3 identification, clonotype clustering and error correction. A nonparametric unseen species model with Euler transformation was used to estimate lower-bound total TCR beta diversity. The public reads were run again by TCRdb, first through fastp at Q25 and then through MiXCR, and only productive beta chains were kept. Rows are unified per CDR3 protein, each entry keeping the most common DNA and genes. For this entry, the V and J calls and clone size follow TCRdb and not the study's own pipeline. The table for this sample lists 1.5 million to 2 million distinct CDR3 sequences; approximately 30% of them were counted only once. 7.7% of the sample goes to the ten largest clones.

The sequence was collected from a woman aged 25 to 39 in good health. Sequencing was carried out using blood. The chain employs TRBV7-8 and TRBJ1-5, with no confident D gene call. The DNA sequence is given as TGTGCCAGCAGCCTCCGGACGTGGTGGGAGCCCCAGCATTTT. Its amino acids are CASSLRTWWEPQHF. Outside the CDR3, residues come from the reference TRBV7-8 and TRBJ1-5 proteins, so the full variable domain is: GAGVSQSPRYKVAKRGQDVALRCDPISGHVSLFWYQQALGQGPEFLTYFQNEAQLDKSGLPSDRFFAERPEGSVSTLKIQRTQQEDSAVYLCASSLRTWWEPQHFGDGTRLSIL.